This TCR beta chain originates from a study of CD8 T cell repertoires and HIV-1 epitope variants. Across the study: Separate wells received one of Twenty-five Gag or Nef variant peptides. 1M T cells were kept uncultured as a baseline. Findings and limits, study-wide: Only beta chains were identified, marking proliferation to antigen, not function. Of eight or nine antigen-specific beta clonotypes, six appeared to cross-react with escape variants.

Regarding this clone: Its antigen is not identified.

The CDR3 consists of 15 residues. Per the germline V gene, CDR1 is MNHEY and CDR2 is SMNVEV (reference sequence). Trimming pared 5 bases from V and 0 bases from J, leaving 14 bases between. Sequencing was performed with immunoSEQ multiplex PCR; in TCRdb, only in-frame clones are kept and a portion is missing. Of roughly 100,000 clones in the sample, 74% were seen once. Sample: uncultured baseline CD8+ T cells from peripheral blood mononuclear cells (PBMCs). The TCR originated in a male donor with HIV. This chain joins TRBV27 and TRBJ2-7; D may match TRBD1 or TRBD2 (5 bases each). The DNA for the CDR3 is TGTGCCAGCAGTCCTCAGGGAGTATTCTCCTACGAGCAGTACTTC. Translated, it gives CASSPQGVFSYEQYF.